Shown below are 22 T cell receptor beta chains from a single sample sequenced in a study of blood T cell repertoires in COVID-19. Method: immunoSEQ multiplex PCR; TCRdb's copy keeps in-frame clones and lacks some. The data show roughly 140,000 clones, almost 80% seen once. Material for sequencing was peripheral blood. Receptors were obtained from a man aged 45 to 65 with active or convalescent COVID-19.

The CDR3 DNA sequence: TGTGCCAGCAGCTTATTAGGGGGGGACAATGAGCAGTTCTTC. Protein sequence: CASSLLGGDNEQFF. The chain recombines TRBV7-8 with TRBJ2-1; D is possibly TRBD2 (7 bases). Germline lookup yields CDR1 SGHVS and CDR2 FQNEAQ. The CDR3 is 14 amino acids. Trimming cost V 2 bases and J 5 bases, with 10 bases left between them.

This clone was detected once. V is TRBV7-2 and J is TRBJ2-4, with 10 bases aligning to TRBD2. V lost 6 bases, J lost 8 bases, and 10 bases stayed unmatched. The CDR3 is 15 amino acids. Per germline, CDR1 SGHTA and CDR2 FQGNSA. CDR3 sequence reads: CASRPPLAGDHIQYF. The CDR3 bases are TGTGCCAGCAGACCCCCTCTAGCGGGAGACCACATTCAGTACTTC.

The rearrangement uses TRBV6-5 and TRBJ2-5; D call uncertain. Germline CDR1 reads MNHEY; CDR2 reads SVGAGI. The CDR3 loop spans 13 amino acids. Deletions cut 8 bases from V and 0 bases from J, with 10 bases between. This chain's CDR3 is CASCKTYQETQYF. The DNA of the CDR3 is TGTGCCAGCTGCAAGACATACCAAGAGACCCAGTACTTC.

This clone was recorded only once. The rearrangement links TRBV3-1 (or the pseudogene TRBV3-2) to TRBJ2-3; 8 bases map to TRBD1. Germline CDR1 is LGHDT and CDR2 is YNNKEL (reference sequence). Trimming cost V 6 bases and J 1 base; bases outside gene matches: 9. CDR3 length equals 16 residues. In nucleotides, the CDR3 is TGTGCCAGCAGACAGGGGGACTGGGGGGGCACAGATACGCAGTATTTT. It encodes CASRQGDWGGTDTQYF.

CDR3 loop: CASTIAGQGKLFF. The CDR3 DNA follows: TGTGCCAGCACCATAGCCGGCCAGGGAAAACTGTTTTTT. This chain connects TRBV6-5 to TRBJ1-4, with a possible D match to TRBD1 (5 bases). Germline loops: CDR1 MNHEY, CDR2 SVGAGI. This CDR3 region has 13 residues. Trimming took off 7 bases at V and 10 bases at J, with 16 bases between the two ends.

This sequence joins TRBV5-1 and TRBJ2-7; 9 bases match TRBD1. The CDR3 consists of 15 residues. Germline V lookup: CDR1 SGHRS, CDR2 YFSETQ. V trimming: 0 bases; J trimming: 2 bases; junction bases outside the gene matches: 3. CDR3 loop: CASSLEGQGPYEQYF. The CDR3 DNA sequence: TGCGCCAGCAGCTTGGAGGGACAGGGACCCTACGAGCAGTACTTC.

The chain recombines TRBV18 with TRBJ1-5; D may be TRBD1 (6 bases). Looked up from germline, CDR1 is KGHSH and CDR2 is LQKENI. CDR3 size: 14 residues. V was trimmed by 5 bases and J by 7 bases, leaving 15 bases between them. The CDR3 is CASSRTDLKQPQHF. CDR3 in DNA: TGTGCCAGCTCAAGGACAGACCTCAAGCAGCCCCAGCATTTT.

This sequence joins TRBV7-6 and TRBJ1-3; D might be TRBD1 (6 bases). Trimming pared 2 bases from V and 0 bases from J, leaving 23 bases between. CDR1 SGHVS and CDR2 FNYEAQ come from the germline V gene. The CDR3 contains 20 residues. The CDR3 here is CASSLRTVGKDSSSGNTIYF. DNA of the CDR3: TGTGCCAGCAGCTTAAGGACAGTAGGAAAAGATTCTTCCTCTGGAAACACCATATATTTT.

This clone was observed at least ten times. CDR3 coding DNA: TGCGCCAGCAGCCAAGCCAGCACGGGGTCTGAAGCTTTCTTT. Amino acid sequence: CASSQASTGSEAFF. V and J are TRBV4-1 and TRBJ1-1; D unresolved. CDR1 is MGHRA, CDR2 YSYEKL, per germline. The CDR3 is 14 amino acids. The germline V and J ends were trimmed by 1 base and 6 bases, with 12 bases remaining between them.

The chain combines TRBV9 with TRBJ2-3; a possible D gene is TRBD1 (6 bases). The CDR3 loop spans 16 amino acids. The V end was cut by 2 bases, the J end by 0 bases, with 13 bases between. The germline V gene has CDR1 SGDLS and CDR2 YYNGEE. This chain's CDR3 is CASSVRGGPSTDTQYF. The CDR3 bases are TGTGCCAGCAGCGTCCGAGGGGGACCTAGCACAGATACGCAGTATTTT.

V usage is TRBV19 and J usage is TRBJ1-6, with 10 bases aligning to TRBD1. The ends lost 5 bases at V and 9 bases at J; junction bases unmatched: 10. CDR1 is LNHDA, CDR2 SQIVND, per germline (reference sequence). This CDR3 region has 16 residues. CDR3 sequence: CASSRPPGQGSSPLHF. The CDR3 DNA sequence: TGTGCCAGTAGTCGGCCACCGGGACAGGGGAGTTCACCCCTCCACTTT.

About this clone: Other DNA sequences in this sample translate to the same CDR3. V gene TRBV19 combines with J gene TRBJ2-3; no clear D gene. With 3 bases removed from V and 1 base from J, the gap between germline ends came to 5 bases. The germline CDR1 and CDR2 sequences are LNHDA and SQIVND (reference sequence). This CDR3 contains 13 residues. The CDR3, as DNA: TGTGCCAGTAGTATGAGCGGCACAGATACGCAGTATTTT. Translation gives CASSMSGTDTQYF.

V and J are TRBV3-1 (or the pseudogene TRBV3-2) and TRBJ1-2, with TRBD1 matching over 8 bases. Germline V gene lookup returns CDR1 LGHDT and CDR2 YNNKEL (reference sequence). This CDR3 has 16 residues. The junction had 11 bases not matched to a gene; V was cut back by 3 bases and J by 5 bases. CDR3 residues: CASSQTAGRGQYGYTF. For the CDR3, the DNA is TGTGCCAGCAGCCAGACTGCTGGCAGGGGGCAATATGGCTACACCTTC.

The chain has TRBV11-3 and TRBJ2-1; 9 positions agree with TRBD1. The CDR3 consists of 16 residues. In germline, CDR1 is SGHNT, CDR2 YENEEA. J lost 2 bases, V lost 5 bases, and 7 bases had no gene match. CDR3 sequence (DNA): TGTGCCAGCAGCCCACAGGGGGCGAGGGCCTACAATGAGCAGTTCTTC. It codes for CASSPQGARAYNEQFF.

The chain has TRBV19 and TRBJ1-3; a possible D gene is TRBD1 (5 bases). V was shortened by 0 bases and J by 4 bases, with 13 bases between the two germline ends. The germline V gene encodes CDR1 LNHDA and CDR2 SQIVND (reference sequence). This CDR3 is built from 16 residues. The CDR3: CASSIDFAGLGNTIYF. The CDR3 region has the DNA TGTGCCAGTAGTATAGATTTCGCGGGGCTCGGAAACACCATATATTTT.

This clone was detected a few times. This chain connects TRBV24-1 to TRBJ2-2, with 7 bases fitting TRBD1. This CDR3 contains 16 residues. The J segment lost 7 bases and the V segment lost 0 bases, leaving 7 bases of the junction unmatched. Germline-derived CDR1 and CDR2 are KGHDR and SFDVKD. The CDR3 protein is CATSDLGQVGSGELFF. The CDR3 DNA reads TGTGCCACCAGTGATTTGGGACAGGTTGGCAGCGGGGAGCTGTTTTTT.

V and J are TRBV3-1 (or the pseudogene TRBV3-2) and TRBJ2-5; 8 nucleotides agree with TRBD2. Germline lookup yields CDR1 LGHDT and CDR2 YNNKEL (reference sequence). The CDR3 is made up of 16 amino acids. The ends lost 7 bases at V and 5 bases at J; junction bases unmatched: 15. The CDR3 nucleotides read TGTGCCAGCATCCCCTTGGACGGGAGGGGGAGGGAGACCCAGTACTTC. Translating it yields CASIPLDGRGRETQYF.

The genes are TRBV7-2 and TRBJ1-1, with D possibly being TRBD1 (5 bases). This CDR3 has 14 residues. The ends were cut back, 6 bases at V and 6 bases at J, with 17 bases in the middle. CDR1 is SGHTA, CDR2 FQGNSA, per germline. The CDR3 DNA is TGTGCCAGCAGGGCCTGGCAGGGCCAGCCTGAAGCTTTCTTT. Encoded protein: CASRAWQGQPEAFF.

This chain links TRBV3-1 (or the pseudogene TRBV3-2) with TRBJ2-2, with 7 bases that match TRBD1. V shed 3 bases and J 3 bases; nucleotides not matched to a gene: 4. The CDR3 loop spans 15 amino acids. The V gene's germline CDR1 is LGHDT and CDR2 YNNKEL (reference sequence). DNA of the CDR3: TGTGCCAGCAGCCAGGGGACAGTCGACACCGGGGAGCTGTTTTTT. It is translated as CASSQGTVDTGELFF.

The gene calls are TRBV7-3 and TRBJ2-1; 9 bases match TRBD2. The V segment lost 3 bases and the J segment 2 bases; nucleotides outside the gene matches: 2. Germline CDR1 is SGHTA and CDR2 is FQGTGA. The CDR3 is made up of 15 amino acids. The CDR3 region is CASSFLAGTYNEQFF. CDR3 sequence (DNA): TGTGCCAGCAGCTTCCTAGCGGGGACCTACAATGAGCAGTTCTTC.

This chain uses TRBV27 with TRBJ1-5; D is perhaps TRBD1 (6 bases). This CDR3 has 14 amino acids. The V end was cut by 1 base, the J end by 6 bases, with 10 bases between. Germline V lookup: CDR1 MNHEY, CDR2 SMNVEV (reference sequence). The chain's CDR3 is CASSLWQGSQPQHF. Here the CDR3 DNA reads TGTGCCAGCAGTTTATGGCAGGGGAGTCAGCCCCAGCATTTT.

V usage is TRBV6-5 and J usage is TRBJ2-7; 8 nucleotides line up with TRBD1. The CDR3 contains 15 residues. With 6 bases clipped from V and 5 bases from J, the junction kept 12 bases outside the gene matches. The germline V gene encodes CDR1 MNHEY and CDR2 SVGAGI. The CDR3 DNA reads TGTGCCAGCAGCTTAGCAGGACAGGGTACCAACGAGCAGTACTTC. The encoded protein is CASSLAGQGTNEQYF.